The 12 T cell receptor beta chains below come from one sample, sequenced in a study of shared clonotypes between healthy human individuals. As defined, naive CD8 cells were CD45RO-negative and positively selected for CCR7, with terminally differentiated effector memory CD45RA+ cells excluded. The table came from immunoSEQ multiplex PCR; TCRdb's copy has only in-frame clones and leaves some out. The table includes approximately 1.9 million clones, 93% detected once. Material: naive CD8+ T cells from PBMCs. These receptors were collected from a man between 18 and 35 years old in good health. Some clones in this sample may be carry-over from other donors' samples.

The chain recombines TRBV27 with TRBJ1-4, with D maybe TRBD1 (5 bases). The V gene lost 0 bases and the J gene lost 10 bases, with 12 bases spanning the gap. The CDR3 contains 14 residues. Germline loops: CDR1 MNHEY, CDR2 SMNVEV (reference sequence). CDR3 in DNA: TGTGCCAGCAGTTTATCGGGGCGGGTAGGAAAACTGTTTTTT. It translates to CASSLSGRVGKLFF.

The genes are TRBV30 and TRBJ2-2; 7 positions agree with TRBD2. Germline V gene lookup returns CDR1 GTSNPN and CDR2 SVGIG (reference sequence). The CDR3 extends over 16 amino acids. With V trimmed by 1 base and J by 0 bases, 5 bases remained unmatched. The DNA of the CDR3 is TGTGCCTGGAGTGGGGTAGCGGGCACGAACACCGGGGAGCTGTTTTTT. Residues: CAWSGVAGTNTGELFF.

This sequence joins TRBV9 and TRBJ2-1; 10 nucleotides line up with TRBD2. CDR1 is SGDLS and CDR2 is YYNGEE in the germline V gene. The CDR3 runs to 16 residues. The V gene end was trimmed by 7 bases and the J gene end by 0 bases; junction bases not matched to a gene: 7. The CDR3 DNA follows: TGTGCCAGCGGGGCTAGCGGGAGAAGCTCCTACAATGAGCAGTTCTTC. Its protein is CASGASGRSSYNEQFF.

The rearrangement uses TRBV5-4 and TRBJ2-1; unclear D gene. This CDR3 has 14 amino acids. The germline V gene has CDR1 SGHNT and CDR2 YYREEE (reference sequence). V was clipped by 3 bases and J by 6 bases, with 13 bases between them. CDR3 region: CASSSPSVGNEQFF. Here the CDR3 DNA reads TGTGCCAGCAGCTCCCCTAGTGTGGGCAATGAGCAGTTCTTC.

The chain has TRBV6-5 and TRBJ1-1; D is unclear. Germline CDR1 and CDR2: MNHEY and SVGAGI. V was trimmed by 6 bases and J by 1 base, leaving 6 bases between them. The CDR3 loop spans 12 amino acids. The CDR3 spells CASSSRNTEAFF. The CDR3 coding sequence is TGTGCCAGCAGCTCCAGGAACACTGAAGCTTTCTTT.

The gene calls are TRBV7-9 and TRBJ1-5, with D possibly matching TRBD1 (5 bases). CDR1 and CDR2 from the germline V gene are SEHNR and FQNEAQ (reference sequence). The CDR3 is made up of 14 amino acids. Between the trimmed V and J ends, which lost 3 bases and 5 bases, there was a span of 11 bases. DNA of the CDR3: TGTGCCAGCAGCTTGGTTGTGGGGGATCAGCCCCAGCATTTT. It specifies CASSLVVGDQPQHF.

The gene calls are TRBV28 and TRBJ2-7, with 12 nucleotides matching TRBD1. The CDR3 runs to 14 residues. Trimming removed 6 bases from V and 8 bases from J; junction bases left unmatched: 8. The V gene's germline CDR1 is MDHEN and CDR2 SYDVKM. The CDR3: CASRGVGQGAQQYF. For the CDR3, the DNA is TGTGCCAGCAGGGGGGTGGGACAGGGGGCGCAGCAGTACTTC.

The chain uses TRBV7-9 and TRBJ2-2; 7 nucleotides line up with TRBD1. V lost 3 bases to trimming and J lost 0 bases; unmatched junction nucleotides: 4. The V gene's germline CDR1 is SEHNR and CDR2 FQNEAQ (reference sequence). The CDR3 consists of 16 residues. The CDR3 nucleotides read TGTGCCAGCAGCTTGGATGGGACAGCGAACACCGGGGAGCTGTTTTTT. Residues: CASSLDGTANTGELFF.

This chain connects TRBV11-2 to TRBJ2-7, with 8 bases matching TRBD1. The CDR3 sequence is 14 residues long. Looked up from germline, CDR1 is SGHAT and CDR2 is FQNNGV. J lost 5 bases, V lost 4 bases, and 7 bases had no gene match. This CDR3 reads CASSSRDRSDEQYF. CDR3 nucleotide sequence: TGTGCCAGCAGCTCAAGGGACAGGTCCGACGAGCAGTACTTC. Supplemented by reference TRBV11-2 and TRBJ2-7, the full variable domain reads EAGVAQSPRYKIIEKRQSVAFWCNPISGHATLYWYQQILGQGPKLLIQFQNNGVVDDSQLPKDRFSAERLKGVDSTLKIQPAKLEDSAVYLCASSSRDRSDEQYFGPGTRLTVT.

The CDR3 reads CASSQGVGTLDYYEQYF. The DNA of the CDR3 is TGTGCCAGCAGCCAGGGGGTCGGGACTCTGGATTACTACGAGCAGTACTTC. V and J are TRBV7-9 and TRBJ2-7; tentative D call: TRBD1 (7 bases). The germline V and J ends were trimmed by 5 bases and 3 bases, with 23 bases remaining between them. Germline V gives CDR1 SEHNR, CDR2 FQNEAQ (reference sequence). The CDR3 has 17 amino acids.

This clone was recorded only once. V gene TRBV7-6 combines with J gene TRBJ2-5; possibly TRBD1 or TRBD2 for D (5 bases each). Per the germline V gene, CDR1 is SGHVS and CDR2 is FNYEAQ. Trimming stripped 2 bases from V and 2 bases from J, with 27 bases between. The CDR3 length is 20 residues. The CDR3 spells CASSLQRFFVDVGGQETQYF. The CDR3 DNA sequence: TGTGCCAGCAGCTTACAGCGGTTTTTTGTCGATGTTGGGGGTCAAGAGACCCAGTACTTC.

This clone came up once. The chain combines TRBV7-2 with TRBJ1-3, with unresolved D. The V end was cut by 3 bases, the J end by 0 bases, with 6 bases between. Germline values: CDR1 SGHTA, CDR2 FQGNSA. The CDR3 consists of 14 residues. This CDR3 is CASSFATSGNTIYF. In DNA, the CDR3 is TGTGCCAGCAGCTTCGCAACCTCTGGAAACACCATATATTTT.